These 30 T cell receptor beta chains were sequenced from one sample in a study of cytomegalovirus exposure and HLA in healthy donors. Primers for the PCR totalled 60 Vbeta and 13 Jbeta. Measured with immunoSEQ multiplex PCR; TCRdb has only the in-frame clones, and not every one. The sample carries about 210,000 clones, about four fifths recorded once. Sequenced: PBMCs. The receptors come from a woman between 50 and 59 years old in good health and CMV-seropositive.

This clone has only one observation. This chain connects TRBV28 to TRBJ2-7; TRBD1 aligns across 8 bases. With V trimmed by 6 bases and J by 7 bases, 5 bases remained unmatched. CDR1 and CDR2 (germline): MDHEN, SYDVKM. CDR3 length: 12 residues. The CDR3 DNA sequence: TGTGCCAGCAGGGGACAGGTTGGAGAGCAGTACTTC. Translation gives CASRGQVGEQYF.

This chain's CDR3 is CASSSTSDTQYF. CDR3 nucleotide sequence: TGTGCCAGCAGTTCAACTTCAGATACGCAGTATTTT. The chain employs TRBV27 and TRBJ2-3; D is uncertain. The CDR3 extends over 12 amino acids. The V end was cut by 4 bases, the J end by 4 bases, with 6 bases between. CDR1 is MNHEY, CDR2 SMNVEV, per germline (reference sequence).

This sequence joins TRBV11-3 and TRBJ2-5; tentative D call: TRBD2 (6 bases). Matching the DNA end better, TRBJ2-7 makes the J call doubtful. Germline V gene sequence: CDR1 SGHNT, CDR2 YENEEA. This CDR3 has 14 amino acids. The CDR3 DNA reads TGTGCCAGCAGCTCTGGCGGGGACTCCTACGAGCAGTACTTC. This codes for CASSSGGDSYEQYF.

This rearrangement joins TRBV11-2 to TRBJ2-7; D perhaps matches TRBD2 (5 bases). CDR3 length: 14 amino acids. Germline loops: CDR1 SGHAT, CDR2 FQNNGV. Trimming left V 4 bases short and J 4 bases short, with 14 bases between. CDR3 nucleotides: TGTGCCAGCAGCTCCATACGTGAGGGTTACGAGCAGTACTTC. Protein product: CASSSIREGYEQYF.

The count of this clone is one. The V call is TRBV5-1, the J call TRBJ1-1, with 11 bases aligning to TRBD1. Per the germline V gene, CDR1 is SGHRS and CDR2 is YFSETQ. The ends lost 5 bases at V and 7 bases at J; junction bases unmatched: 4. There are 13 residues in the CDR3. The CDR3 protein is CASRGQGVSEAFF. CDR3 DNA sequence: TGCGCCAGCAGGGGACAGGGGGTTAGTGAAGCTTTCTTT.

The chain carries TRBV6-1 and TRBJ1-3; the match to TRBD1 covers 7 bases. Germline-derived CDR1 and CDR2 are MNHNS and SASEGT. With V trimmed by 5 bases and J by 4 bases, 8 bases remained unmatched. The CDR3 is 15 amino acids. The CDR3 loop is CASSPRGAPGNTIYF. As DNA, the CDR3 is TGTGCCAGCAGTCCCAGGGGGGCACCGGGAAACACCATATATTTT.

The chain employs TRBV11-2 and TRBJ2-1; 8 bases align to TRBD1. This CDR3 has 15 amino acids. V was clipped by 7 bases and J by 5 bases; unmatched bases: 10. CDR1 SGHAT and CDR2 FQNNGV come from the germline V gene. The chain's CDR3 is CASTPRTGWNNEQFF. CDR3 in DNA: TGTGCCAGCACCCCAAGGACAGGGTGGAACAATGAGCAGTTCTTC.

V gene TRBV7-2 combines with J gene TRBJ2-5; a possible D gene is TRBD1 (6 bases). Trimming took off 2 bases at V and 2 bases at J, with 9 bases between the two ends. This CDR3 has 14 amino acids. CDR1 is SGHTA and CDR2 is FQGNSA in the germline V gene. The CDR3 loop reads CASSLIRGQETQYF. The CDR3 coding sequence is TGTGCCAGCAGCTTAATTAGGGGGCAAGAGACCCAGTACTTC.

J is TRBJ2-3 and V is TRBV6-4; D may be TRBD2 (5 bases). Germline CDR1 reads MRHNA; CDR2 reads SNTAGT. CDR3 size: 15 residues. Trimming removed 3 bases from V and 0 bases from J, with 10 bases in between. CDR3 residues: CASSDTGTSTDTQYF. In DNA form, the CDR3 reads TGTGCCAGCAGTGATACGGGAACTAGCACAGATACGCAGTATTTT.

The V gene is TRBV13, the J gene TRBJ1-3, with 12 bases lining up with TRBD1. This CDR3 has 15 amino acids. The V gene end was trimmed by 3 bases and the J gene end by 11 bases; junction bases not matched to a gene: 8. Germline loops: CDR1 PRHDT, CDR2 FYEKMQ (reference sequence). DNA of the CDR3: TGTGCCAGCAGCTTGGGACAGGGGGCCCTTTACCCCATATATTTT. As protein: CASSLGQGALYPIYF.

This chain joins TRBV5-1 and TRBJ2-7; 10 bases match TRBD2. After removal of 0 bases from V and 7 bases from J, the junction contained 7 bases not matched to a gene. Looked up from germline, CDR1 is SGHRS and CDR2 is YFSETQ. The CDR3 is 15 residues long. DNA for the CDR3: TGCGCCAGCAGCTTGGGTATTAGCGGGGGGCTTGAGCAGTACTTC. Amino acids: CASSLGISGGLEQYF. The whole variable domain, remainder taken from reference TRBV5-1 and TRBJ2-7, is KAGVTQTPRYLIKTRGQQVTLSCSPISGHRSVSWYQQTPGQGLQFLFEYFSETQRNKGNFPGRFSGRQFSNSRSEMNVSTLELGDSALYLCASSLGISGGLEQYFGPGTRLTVT.

This chain links TRBV27 with TRBJ1-2; TRBD1 agrees at 7 bases. This CDR3 comprises 13 residues. The ends lost 4 bases at V and 4 bases at J; junction bases unmatched: 3. Germline CDR1 reads MNHEY; CDR2 reads SMNVEV (reference sequence). CDR3 sequence (DNA): TGTGCCAGCAGTTCTGACAGGGCCTATGGCTACACCTTC. This encodes CASSSDRAYGYTF.

This chain uses TRBV9 with TRBJ2-2, with a possible D match to TRBD2 (7 bases). The CDR3 sequence is 16 residues long. Between the trimmed V and J ends, which lost 3 bases and 6 bases, there was a span of 18 bases. Germline CDR1 and CDR2: SGDLS and YYNGEE. CDR3 loop: CASSAQAGGGPGELFF. In DNA, the CDR3 is TGTGCCAGCAGCGCACAGGCTGGGGGGGGCCCCGGGGAGCTGTTTTTT.

The gene calls are TRBV5-6 and TRBJ1-2, with 9 bases that match TRBD1. The V gene end was trimmed by 1 base and the J gene end by 7 bases; junction bases not matched to a gene: 2. The CDR3 extends over 13 amino acids. Germline V gene data show CDR1 as SGHDT and CDR2 as YYEEEE. CDR3 in amino acids: CASSLRTGVGYTF. In DNA, the CDR3 is TGTGCCAGCAGCTTGAGGACAGGGGTTGGCTACACCTTC.

This rearrangement joins TRBV28 to TRBJ1-1, with unresolved D. CDR1 is MDHEN and CDR2 is SYDVKM in the germline V gene. This CDR3 comprises 11 residues. Trimming left V 6 bases short and J 8 bases short, with 10 bases between. The CDR3 here is CASSSPGEAFF. CDR3 nucleotides: TGTGCCAGCAGCTCTCCCGGGGAAGCTTTCTTT.

The chain carries TRBV7-6 and TRBJ2-1; 9 positions agree with TRBD1. The V gene's germline CDR1 is SGHVS and CDR2 FNYEAQ. The length of the CDR3 is 16 residues. J gave up 4 bases and V 5 bases, and 9 bases lay outside the gene matches. CDR3 sequence: CASSGYGTGIYNEQFF. The CDR3 DNA sequence: TGTGCCAGCAGCGGGTACGGGACAGGGATATACAATGAGCAGTTCTTC.

This chain uses TRBV2 with TRBJ2-7; 9 bases are shared with TRBD1. Germline CDR1 SNHLY, CDR2 FYNNEI. J lost 0 bases, V lost 9 bases, and 3 bases had no gene match. The CDR3 spans 13 residues. CDR3 loop: CASNRGPSYEQYF. The CDR3 nucleotides are TGTGCCAGTAACAGGGGGCCCTCCTACGAGCAGTACTTC.

The chain couples TRBV5-8 to TRBJ2-3; D possibly corresponds to TRBD2 (5 bases). The germline V gene has CDR1 SGHTS and CDR2 YDEGEE. With 6 bases removed from V and 2 bases from J, the gap between germline ends came to 16 bases. The CDR3 extends over 15 amino acids. The CDR3 bases are TGTGCCAGCACCCAGCGGCGATTGCTCACAGATACGCAGTATTTT. Translation gives CASTQRRLLTDTQYF.

The V and J genes are TRBV9 and TRBJ1-1; the match to TRBD1 covers 8 bases. CDR1 is SGDLS and CDR2 is YYNGEE in the germline V gene. The CDR3 totals 15 residues. The trim removed 4 bases at V and 3 bases at J, leaving 8 bases unmatched. The CDR3 DNA follows: TGTGCCAGCAGCTCACCAGGGGGCAAAGACACTGAAGCTTTCTTT. The encoded protein is CASSSPGGKDTEAFF.

This clone was seen repeatedly, ten times or more. The V call is TRBV10-1, the J call TRBJ2-7; tentatively, D is TRBD1 (6 bases). This CDR3 region has 15 residues. Germline values: CDR1 WNHNN, CDR2 SYGVQD (reference sequence). The V and J ends lost 2 bases and 1 base respectively, with 12 bases between them. CDR3 amino acids: CASSEGGAPSYEQYF. CDR3 in DNA: TGCGCCAGCAGTGAGGGGGGCGCGCCGTCCTACGAGCAGTACTTC.

This clone appeared a single time. The gene calls are TRBV4-1 and TRBJ2-2; the match to TRBD2 covers 10 bases. The CDR3 is 16 residues long. Trimming removed 2 bases from V and 7 bases from J; junction bases left unmatched: 7. The germline gives CDR1 MGHRA, CDR2 YSYEKL. CDR3 sequence (DNA): TGCGCCAGCAGCCAACCAGCTAGCGGGGGTGGCGGGGAGCTGTTTTTT. It specifies CASSQPASGGGGELFF.

The chain has TRBV18 and TRBJ2-2, with D perhaps TRBD2 (6 bases). The CDR3 sequence is 14 residues long. Trimming took 6 bases from V and 0 from J, leaving 8 bases between them. From germline, CDR1 is KGHSH and CDR2 LQKENI. The chain's CDR3 is CASSGLSNTGELFF. In nucleotides, the CDR3 is TGTGCCAGCTCGGGACTTTCGAACACCGGGGAGCTGTTTTTT.

The chain has TRBV7-9 and TRBJ2-4; possible D gene TRBD1, 6 bases. The V gene's germline CDR1 is SEHNR and CDR2 FQNEAQ (reference sequence). The CDR3 extends over 14 amino acids. Trimming cost V 1 base and J 6 bases, with 10 bases left between them. The CDR3 nucleotides read TGTGCCAGCAGCTTAGACAGGGAGAGAAACATTCAGTACTTC. This encodes CASSLDRERNIQYF.

The chain uses TRBV30 and TRBJ1-1; the D is unclear. Germline CDR1 is GTSNPN and CDR2 is SVGIG (reference sequence). There are 13 residues in the CDR3. V lost 2 bases and J lost 0, with 7 bases in between. The CDR3 DNA reads TGTGCCTGGAGTCCGGAGTTGAACACTGAAGCTTTCTTT. It is translated as CAWSPELNTEAFF.

The chain recombines TRBV6-1 with TRBJ2-5; possibly TRBD2 for D (5 bases). From germline, CDR1 is MNHNS and CDR2 SASEGT. Trimming stripped 7 bases from V and 2 bases from J, with 14 bases between. The CDR3 runs to 14 residues. The CDR3 is CASMSTGGQETQYF. Written as DNA, the CDR3 is TGTGCCAGCATGAGTACCGGCGGGCAAGAGACCCAGTACTTC.

This clone was counted once. J is TRBJ2-1 and V is TRBV18; perhaps TRBD2 as D (7 bases). V gave up 3 bases and J gave up 5 bases, with 14 bases separating them. This CDR3 has 15 amino acids. Germline V CDR1 and CDR2: KGHSH, LQKENI. The CDR3 region is CASSPLRGGDNEQFF. CDR3 coding DNA: TGTGCCAGCTCACCCCTCAGGGGAGGGGACAATGAGCAGTTCTTC.

The chain joins TRBV11-2 to TRBJ1-3, with 8 positions matching TRBD1. The germline gives CDR1 SGHAT, CDR2 FQNNGV. The CDR3 loop spans 14 amino acids. Trimming at V came to 5 bases and at J to 1 base, leaving 1 base not matched to a gene. CDR3 coding DNA: TGTGCCAGCAGCCGGACAGGGTCTGGAAACACCATATATTTT. This encodes CASSRTGSGNTIYF.

This chain uses TRBV5-5 with TRBJ2-7, with a weak D call TRBD1 (5 bases). Trimming stripped 0 bases from V and 0 bases from J, with 10 bases between. This CDR3 has 15 amino acids. Germline V gene lookup returns CDR1 SGHKS and CDR2 YYEKEE (reference sequence). The CDR3 region is CASSLAGSLSYEQYF. The CDR3 DNA is TGTGCCAGCAGCTTGGCAGGGTCCCTCTCCTACGAGCAGTACTTC.

On this clone itself: Additional DNA sequences in this sample encode the identical CDR3. This chain connects TRBV6-5 to TRBJ1-2, with 7 bases that match TRBD1. This CDR3 region has 15 residues. Germline V gives CDR1 MNHEY, CDR2 SVGAGI. With 2 bases clipped from V and 2 bases from J, the junction kept 5 bases outside the gene matches. CDR3: CASSYGGTANYGYTF. The CDR3 DNA follows: TGTGCCAGCAGTTACGGTGGGACAGCCAACTATGGCTACACCTTC.

The gene calls are TRBV6-6 and TRBJ1-1, with D unclear. Trimming shortened V by 6 bases and J by 1 base, and 9 bases separated the two germline ends. This CDR3 comprises 13 residues. Per germline, CDR1 MNHNY and CDR2 SVGAGI (reference sequence). CDR3 sequence (DNA): TGTGCCAGCAGCCCCCCGGGGAACACTGAAGCTTTCTTT. The encoded protein is CASSPPGNTEAFF.